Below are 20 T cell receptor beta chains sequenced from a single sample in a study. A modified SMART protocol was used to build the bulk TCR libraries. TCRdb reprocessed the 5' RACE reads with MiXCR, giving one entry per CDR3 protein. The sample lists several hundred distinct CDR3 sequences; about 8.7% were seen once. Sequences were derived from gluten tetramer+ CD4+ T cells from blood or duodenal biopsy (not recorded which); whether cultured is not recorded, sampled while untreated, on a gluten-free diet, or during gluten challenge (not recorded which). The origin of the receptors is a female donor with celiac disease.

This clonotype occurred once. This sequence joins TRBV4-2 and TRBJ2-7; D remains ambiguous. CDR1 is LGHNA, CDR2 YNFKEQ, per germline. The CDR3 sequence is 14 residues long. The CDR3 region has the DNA TGTCCCAACAGCCTCTCAAGGACGGCCTACGAGCAGTACTTC. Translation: CPNSLSRTAYEQYF.

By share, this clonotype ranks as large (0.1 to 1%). CDR3 region: CASSMWGQGNTEAFF. The CDR3 DNA reads as TGTGCCAGCAGCATGTGGGGACAGGGGAACACTGAAGCTTTCTTT. The chain employs TRBV7-2 and TRBJ1-1; 9 bases are a match to TRBD1. The CDR3 runs to 15 residues. V lost 5 bases to trimming and J lost 1 base; unmatched junction nucleotides: 5. In germline, CDR1 is SGHTA, CDR2 FQGNSA. Full variable domain (rest looked up from reference TRBV7-2 and TRBJ1-1): GAGVSQSPSNKVTEKGKDVELRCDPISGHTALYWYRQSLGQGLEFLIYFQGNSAPDKSGLPSDRFSAERTGGSVSTLTIQRTQQEDSAVYLCASSMWGQGNTEAFFGQGTRLTVV.

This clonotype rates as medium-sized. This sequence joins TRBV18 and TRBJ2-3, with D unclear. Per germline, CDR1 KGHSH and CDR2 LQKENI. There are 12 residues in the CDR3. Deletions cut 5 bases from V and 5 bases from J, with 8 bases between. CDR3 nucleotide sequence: TGTGCCAGCTCAGGCCTGGAAGATACGCAGTATTTT. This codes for CASSGLEDTQYF.

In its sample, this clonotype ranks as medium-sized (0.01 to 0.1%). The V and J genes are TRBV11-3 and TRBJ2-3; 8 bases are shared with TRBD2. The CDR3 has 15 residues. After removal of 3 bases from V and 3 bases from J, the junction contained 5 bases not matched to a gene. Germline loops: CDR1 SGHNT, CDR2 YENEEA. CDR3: CASSLGGLGTDTQYF. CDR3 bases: TGTGCCAGCAGCTTGGGGGGACTAGGTACAGATACGCAGTATTTT.

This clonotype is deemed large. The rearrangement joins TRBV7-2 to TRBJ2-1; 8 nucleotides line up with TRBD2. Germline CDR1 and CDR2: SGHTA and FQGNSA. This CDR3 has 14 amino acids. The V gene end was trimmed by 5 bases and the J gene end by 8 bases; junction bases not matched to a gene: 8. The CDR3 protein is CASSPYRGGDEQFF. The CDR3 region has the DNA TGTGCCAGCAGCCCCTACCGGGGGGGGGATGAGCAGTTCTTC. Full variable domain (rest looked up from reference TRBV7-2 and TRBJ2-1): GAGVSQSPSNKVTEKGKDVELRCDPISGHTALYWYRQSLGQGLEFLIYFQGNSAPDKSGLPSDRFSAERTGGSVSTLTIQRTQQEDSAVYLCASSPYRGGDEQFFGPGTRLTVL.

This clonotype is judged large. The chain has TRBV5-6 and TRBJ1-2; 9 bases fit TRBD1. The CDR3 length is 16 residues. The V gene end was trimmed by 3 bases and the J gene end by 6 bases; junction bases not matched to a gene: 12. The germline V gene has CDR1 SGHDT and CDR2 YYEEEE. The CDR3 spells CASSWDPGQGQNGYTF. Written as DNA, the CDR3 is TGTGCCAGCAGCTGGGACCCGGGACAGGGCCAAAATGGCTACACCTTC.

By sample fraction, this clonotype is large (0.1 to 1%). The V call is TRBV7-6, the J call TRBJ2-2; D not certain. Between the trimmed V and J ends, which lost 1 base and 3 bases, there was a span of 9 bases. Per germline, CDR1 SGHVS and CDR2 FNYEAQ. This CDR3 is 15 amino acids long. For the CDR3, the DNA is TGTGCCAGCAGCTTAGGGACCTGGGACACCGGGGAGCTGTTTTTT. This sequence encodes CASSLGTWDTGELFF.

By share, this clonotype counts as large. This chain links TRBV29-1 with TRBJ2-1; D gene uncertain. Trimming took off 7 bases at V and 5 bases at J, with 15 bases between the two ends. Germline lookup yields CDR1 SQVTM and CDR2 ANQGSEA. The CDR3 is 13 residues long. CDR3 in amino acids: CSAAKSWDNEQFF. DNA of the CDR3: TGCAGCGCAGCGAAGAGTTGGGACAATGAGCAGTTCTTC.

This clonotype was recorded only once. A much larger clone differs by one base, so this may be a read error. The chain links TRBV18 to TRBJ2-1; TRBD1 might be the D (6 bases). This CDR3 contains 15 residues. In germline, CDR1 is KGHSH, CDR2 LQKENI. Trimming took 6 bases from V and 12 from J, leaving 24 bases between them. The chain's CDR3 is CASSPQRQAFLGQFF. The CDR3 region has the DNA TGTGCCAGCTCCCCCCAACGACAGGCGTTTCTTGGGCAGTTCTTC.

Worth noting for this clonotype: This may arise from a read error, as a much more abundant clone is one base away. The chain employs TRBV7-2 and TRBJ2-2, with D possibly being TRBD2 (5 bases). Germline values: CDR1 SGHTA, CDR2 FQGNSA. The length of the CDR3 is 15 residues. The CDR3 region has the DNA TGTGCCAGCAGCTTAGTCGTCCTGAACACCGGGGAGCTGGTTTTT. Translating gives CASSLVVLNTGELVF.

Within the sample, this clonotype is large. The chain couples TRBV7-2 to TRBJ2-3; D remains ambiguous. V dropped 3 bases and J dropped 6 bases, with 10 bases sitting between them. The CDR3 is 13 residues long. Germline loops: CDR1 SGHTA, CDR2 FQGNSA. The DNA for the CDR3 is TGTGCCAGCAGCTTTCGCTACTCCGATACGCAGTATTTT. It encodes CASSFRYSDTQYF.

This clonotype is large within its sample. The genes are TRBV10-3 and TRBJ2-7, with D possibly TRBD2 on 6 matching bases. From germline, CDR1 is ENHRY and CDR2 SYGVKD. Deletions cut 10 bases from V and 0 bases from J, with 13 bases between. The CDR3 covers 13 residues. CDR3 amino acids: CATGLASSYEQYF. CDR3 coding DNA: TGTGCCACCGGTCTAGCGAGCTCCTACGAGCAGTACTTC.

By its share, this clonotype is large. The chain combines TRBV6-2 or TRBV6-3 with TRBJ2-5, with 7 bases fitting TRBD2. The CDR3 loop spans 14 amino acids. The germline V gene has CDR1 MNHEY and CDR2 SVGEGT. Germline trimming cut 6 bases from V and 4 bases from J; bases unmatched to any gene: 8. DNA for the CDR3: TGTGCCAGCAGGCTGACGTGGGGGGGAGAGACCCAGTACTTC. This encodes CASRLTWGGETQYF.

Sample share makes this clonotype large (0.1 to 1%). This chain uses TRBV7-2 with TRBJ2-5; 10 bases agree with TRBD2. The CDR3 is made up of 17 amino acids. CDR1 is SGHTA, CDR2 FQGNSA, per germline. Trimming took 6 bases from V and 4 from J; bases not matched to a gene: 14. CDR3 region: CASSPWGASGGAETQYF. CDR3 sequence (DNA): TGTGCCAGCAGTCCTTGGGGGGCTAGCGGGGGAGCAGAGACCCAGTACTTC.

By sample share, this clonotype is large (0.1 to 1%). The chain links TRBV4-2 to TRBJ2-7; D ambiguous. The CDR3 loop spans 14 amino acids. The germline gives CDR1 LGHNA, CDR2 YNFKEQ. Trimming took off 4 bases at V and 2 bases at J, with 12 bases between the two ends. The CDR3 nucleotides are TGTGCCAGCAGCCTCTCAAGGACGGCCTACGAGCAGTACTTC. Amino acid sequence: CASSLSRTAYEQYF.

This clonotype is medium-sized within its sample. The CDR3 nucleotides are TGTGCCAGCAGCCTCAGGGGCGCTGACAATGAGCAGTTCTTC. It specifies CASSLRGADNEQFF. The chain has TRBV4-2 and TRBJ2-1; a weak D match, TRBD1 (6 bases). This CDR3 has 14 amino acids. Looked up from germline, CDR1 is LGHNA and CDR2 is YNFKEQ. V was shortened by 4 bases and J by 5 bases, with 12 bases between the two germline ends.

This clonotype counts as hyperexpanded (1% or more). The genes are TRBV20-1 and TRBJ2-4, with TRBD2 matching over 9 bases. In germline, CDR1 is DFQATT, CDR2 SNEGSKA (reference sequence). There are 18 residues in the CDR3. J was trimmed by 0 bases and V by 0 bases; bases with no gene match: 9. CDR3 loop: CSARDSLAGILAKNIQYF. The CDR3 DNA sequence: TGCAGTGCTAGAGATTCCCTAGCGGGGATACTAGCCAAAAACATTCAGTACTTC.

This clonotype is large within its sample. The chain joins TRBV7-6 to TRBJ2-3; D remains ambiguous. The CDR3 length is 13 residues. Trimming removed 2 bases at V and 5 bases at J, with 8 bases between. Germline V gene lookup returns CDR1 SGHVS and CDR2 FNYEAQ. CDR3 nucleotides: TGTGCCAGCAGCTTAAGACTCGGAGATACGCAGTATTTT. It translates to CASSLRLGDTQYF.

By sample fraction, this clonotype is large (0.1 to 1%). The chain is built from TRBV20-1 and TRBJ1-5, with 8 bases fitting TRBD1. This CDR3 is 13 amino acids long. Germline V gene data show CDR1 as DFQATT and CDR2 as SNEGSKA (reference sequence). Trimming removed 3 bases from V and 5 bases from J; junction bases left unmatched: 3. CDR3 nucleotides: TGCAGTGCTAGCTTACAGGGGGATCAGCCCCAGCATTTT. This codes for CSASLQGDQPQHF.

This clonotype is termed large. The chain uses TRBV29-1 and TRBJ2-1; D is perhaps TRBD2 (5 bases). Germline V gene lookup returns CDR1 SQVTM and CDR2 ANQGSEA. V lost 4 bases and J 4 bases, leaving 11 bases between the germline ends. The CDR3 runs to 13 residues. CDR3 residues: CSVAGSWYNEQFF. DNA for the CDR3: TGCAGCGTTGCGGGAAGTTGGTACAATGAGCAGTTCTTC.